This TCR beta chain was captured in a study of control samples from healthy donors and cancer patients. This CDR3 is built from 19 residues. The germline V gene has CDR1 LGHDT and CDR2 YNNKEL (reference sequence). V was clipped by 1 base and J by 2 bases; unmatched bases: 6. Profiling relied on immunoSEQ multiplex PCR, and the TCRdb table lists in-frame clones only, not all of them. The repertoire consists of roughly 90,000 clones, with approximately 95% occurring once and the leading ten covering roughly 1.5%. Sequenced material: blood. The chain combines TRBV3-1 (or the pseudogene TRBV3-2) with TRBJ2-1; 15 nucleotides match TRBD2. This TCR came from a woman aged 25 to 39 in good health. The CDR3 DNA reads TGTGCCAGCAGCCAAGGAGGACTAGCGGGAGGGGGCGCCTACAATGAGCAGTTCTTC. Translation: CASSQGGLAGGGAYNEQFF.